This T cell receptor (beta chain) was identified in a study of blood T cell repertoires in COVID-19. Study as a whole: Researchers got acute and convalescent COVID-19 samples from the United States, Italy and Spain. Sources were T cells, B-cell-depleted T cells, or PBMCs; the material itself was cDNA or gDNA.

In the study's own analysis: Amplification with reference gene primers provided the estimates of nucleated cell counts. Method: immunoSEQ multiplex PCR; TCRdb's copy keeps in-frame clones and lacks some. The V and J calls and clone size were taken over from that table, and D and trimming were inferred from the DNA. The sample shows approximately 260,000 clones, 75% to 90% of them seen only once. Per the germline V gene, CDR1 is LGHDT and CDR2 is YNNKEL (reference sequence). The CDR3 sequence is 13 residues long. V gave up 8 bases and J gave up 1 base; unmatched junction bases: 3. What was sequenced was peripheral blood. The origin of this receptor is a man aged 60 to 69 who had recovered from COVID-19. The V call is TRBV3-1 (or the pseudogene TRBV3-2), the J call TRBJ1-1, with 8 positions matching TRBD1. CDR3 protein: CASDRGPNTEAFF. In nucleotides, the CDR3 is TGTGCCAGCGACAGGGGTCCGAACACTGAAGCTTTCTTT.